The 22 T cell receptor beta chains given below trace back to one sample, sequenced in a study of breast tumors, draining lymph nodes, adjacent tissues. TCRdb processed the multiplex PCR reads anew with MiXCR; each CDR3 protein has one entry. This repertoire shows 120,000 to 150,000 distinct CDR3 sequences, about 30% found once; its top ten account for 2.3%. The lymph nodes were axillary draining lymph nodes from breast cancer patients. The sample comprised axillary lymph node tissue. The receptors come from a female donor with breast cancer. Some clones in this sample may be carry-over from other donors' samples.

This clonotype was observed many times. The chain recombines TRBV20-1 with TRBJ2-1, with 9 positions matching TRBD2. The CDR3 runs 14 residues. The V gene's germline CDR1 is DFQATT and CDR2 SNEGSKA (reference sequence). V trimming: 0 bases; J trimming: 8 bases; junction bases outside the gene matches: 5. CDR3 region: CSARERGGSDEQFF. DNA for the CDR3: TGCAGTGCTAGAGAGCGGGGGGGCTCCGATGAGCAGTTCTTC.

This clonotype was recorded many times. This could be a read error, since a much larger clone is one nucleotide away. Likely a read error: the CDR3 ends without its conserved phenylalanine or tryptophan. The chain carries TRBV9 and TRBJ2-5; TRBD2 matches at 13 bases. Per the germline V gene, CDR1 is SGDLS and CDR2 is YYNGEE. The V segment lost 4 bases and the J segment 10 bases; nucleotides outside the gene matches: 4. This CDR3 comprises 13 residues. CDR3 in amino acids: CASSPGTSGDQYS. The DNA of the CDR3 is TGTGCCAGCAGCCCCGGGACTAGCGGGGACCAGTACTCC.

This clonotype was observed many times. Here the CDR3 DNA reads TGTGCCAGCAGAGTGACAGGAGCCTACGAGCAGTACTTC. Translated, it gives CASRVTGAYEQYF. The rearrangement joins TRBV6-5 to TRBJ2-7, with D perhaps TRBD1 (6 bases). Trimming removed 6 bases at V and 2 bases at J, with 11 bases between. Per germline, CDR1 MNHEY and CDR2 SVGAGI. The CDR3 sequence is 13 residues long.

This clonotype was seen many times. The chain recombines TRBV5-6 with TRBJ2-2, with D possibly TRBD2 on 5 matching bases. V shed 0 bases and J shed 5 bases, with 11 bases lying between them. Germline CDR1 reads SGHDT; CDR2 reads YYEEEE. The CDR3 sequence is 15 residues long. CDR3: CASSLELRVTGELFF. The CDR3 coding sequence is TGTGCCAGCAGCTTGGAGTTGCGGGTAACCGGGGAGCTGTTTTTT.

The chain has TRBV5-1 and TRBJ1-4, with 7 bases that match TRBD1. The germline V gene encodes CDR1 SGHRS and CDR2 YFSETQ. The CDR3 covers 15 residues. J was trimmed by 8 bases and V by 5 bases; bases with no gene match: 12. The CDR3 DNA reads TGCGCCAGCAGGGACCGGGACAGTGTCGTCGAAAAACTGTTTTTT. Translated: CASRDRDSVVEKLFF.

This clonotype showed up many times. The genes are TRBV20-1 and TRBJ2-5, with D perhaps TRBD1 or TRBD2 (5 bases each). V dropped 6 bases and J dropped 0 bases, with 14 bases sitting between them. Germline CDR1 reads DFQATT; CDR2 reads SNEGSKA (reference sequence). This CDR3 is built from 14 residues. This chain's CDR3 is CSATPGPDQETQYF. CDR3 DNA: TGCAGTGCAACACCGGGACCAGACCAAGAGACCCAGTACTTC.

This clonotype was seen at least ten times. The CDR3 DNA reads as TGTGCCAGCTCAACACTAGCGGGGTCCTACGAGCAGTACTTC. Translating it yields CASSTLAGSYEQYF. The chain is built from TRBV18 and TRBJ2-7; TRBD2 matches at 10 bases. Trimming cost V 5 bases and J 1 base; bases outside gene matches: 2. The germline V gene has CDR1 KGHSH and CDR2 LQKENI. The CDR3 consists of 14 residues.

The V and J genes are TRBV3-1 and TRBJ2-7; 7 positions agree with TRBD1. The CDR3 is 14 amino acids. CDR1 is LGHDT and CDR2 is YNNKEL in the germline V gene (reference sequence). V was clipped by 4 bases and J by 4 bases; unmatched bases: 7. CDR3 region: CASSLNDRAYEQYF. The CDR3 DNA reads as TGTGCCAGCAGCCTAAACGACAGGGCTTACGAGCAGTACTTC.

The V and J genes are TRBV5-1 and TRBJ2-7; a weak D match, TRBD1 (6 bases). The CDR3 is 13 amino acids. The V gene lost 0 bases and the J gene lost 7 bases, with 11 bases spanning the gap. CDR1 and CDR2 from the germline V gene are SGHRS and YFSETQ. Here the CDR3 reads CASSLDGGWEQYF. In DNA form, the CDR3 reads TGCGCCAGCAGCTTGGATGGGGGCTGGGAGCAGTACTTC.

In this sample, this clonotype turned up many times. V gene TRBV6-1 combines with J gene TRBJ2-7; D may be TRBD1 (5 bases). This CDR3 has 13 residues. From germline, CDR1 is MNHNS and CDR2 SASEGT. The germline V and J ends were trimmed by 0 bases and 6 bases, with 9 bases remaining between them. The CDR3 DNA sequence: TGTGCCAGCAGTGAAGCGAAGACAGTCGAGCAGTACGTC. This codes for CASSEAKTVEQYV.

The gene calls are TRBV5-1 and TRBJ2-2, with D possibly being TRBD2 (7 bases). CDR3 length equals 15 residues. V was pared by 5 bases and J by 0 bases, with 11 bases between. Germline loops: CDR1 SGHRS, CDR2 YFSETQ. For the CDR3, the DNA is TGCGCCAGCAGGGAGGGGGGGACGAACACCGGGGAGCTGTTTTTT. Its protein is CASREGGTNTGELFF.

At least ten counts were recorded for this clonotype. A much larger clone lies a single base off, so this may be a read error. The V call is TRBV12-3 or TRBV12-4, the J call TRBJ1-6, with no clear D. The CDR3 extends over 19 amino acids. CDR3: CASSSTGPGPGSYSSPLHF. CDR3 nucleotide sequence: TGTGCCAGCAGCTCTACGGGTCCTGGGCCTGGTTCCTATAGTTCACCCCTCCACTTT.

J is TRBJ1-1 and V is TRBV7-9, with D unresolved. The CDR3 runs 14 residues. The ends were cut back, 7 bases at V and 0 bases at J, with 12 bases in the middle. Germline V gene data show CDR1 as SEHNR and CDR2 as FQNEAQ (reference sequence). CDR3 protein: CASNNRLLNTEAFF. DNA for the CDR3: TGTGCCAGCAACAACCGGCTTCTGAACACTGAAGCTTTCTTT.

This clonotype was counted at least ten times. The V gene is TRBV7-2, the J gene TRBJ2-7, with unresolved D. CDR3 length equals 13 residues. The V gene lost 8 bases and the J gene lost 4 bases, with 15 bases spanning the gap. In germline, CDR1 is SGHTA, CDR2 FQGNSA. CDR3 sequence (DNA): TGTGCCAGCGGTAGTAGGGCCCAGTACGAGCAGTACTTC. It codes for CASGSRAQYEQYF.

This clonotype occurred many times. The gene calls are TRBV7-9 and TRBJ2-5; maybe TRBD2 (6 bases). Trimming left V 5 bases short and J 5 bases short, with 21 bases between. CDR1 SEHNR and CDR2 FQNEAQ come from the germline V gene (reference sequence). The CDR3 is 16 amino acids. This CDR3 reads CASSRRETLPVETQYF. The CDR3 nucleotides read TGTGCCAGCAGCCGACGGGAGACACTACCCGTGGAGACCCAGTACTTC.

Here the CDR3 reads CASSDGARTEAFF. CDR3 DNA: TGCGCCAGCAGTGACGGGGCAAGGACTGAAGCTTTCTTT. V gene TRBV10-2 combines with J gene TRBJ1-1, with D perhaps TRBD1 (5 bases). The CDR3 sequence is 13 residues long. V lost 3 bases to trimming and J lost 5 bases, with 10 bases between them. Germline lookup yields CDR1 WSHSY and CDR2 SAAADI.

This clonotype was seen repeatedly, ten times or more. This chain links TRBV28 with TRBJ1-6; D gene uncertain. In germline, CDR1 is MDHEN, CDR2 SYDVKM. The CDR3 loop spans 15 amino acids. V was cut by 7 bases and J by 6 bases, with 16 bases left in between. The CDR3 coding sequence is TGTGCCAGCATATTCCATGGCTTGGTTAATTCACCCCTCCACTTT. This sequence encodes CASIFHGLVNSPLHF.

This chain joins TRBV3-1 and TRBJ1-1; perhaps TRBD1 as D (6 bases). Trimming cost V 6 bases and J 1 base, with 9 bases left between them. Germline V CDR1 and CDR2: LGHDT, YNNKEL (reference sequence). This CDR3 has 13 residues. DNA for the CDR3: TGTGCCAGCAGAAGGACAGAGAACACTGAAGCTTTCTTT. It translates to CASRRTENTEAFF.

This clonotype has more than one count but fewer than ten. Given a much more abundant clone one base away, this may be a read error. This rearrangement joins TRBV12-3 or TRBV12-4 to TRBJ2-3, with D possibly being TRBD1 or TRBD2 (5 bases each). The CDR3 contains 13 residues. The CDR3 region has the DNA TGTGCCAGCAGTTCACGGGGCATAGATACGCAGTGTTTT. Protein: CASSSRGIDTQCF.

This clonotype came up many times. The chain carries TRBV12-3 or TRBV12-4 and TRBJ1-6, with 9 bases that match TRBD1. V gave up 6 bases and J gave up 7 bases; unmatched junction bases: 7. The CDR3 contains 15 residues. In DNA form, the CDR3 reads TGTGCCAGCAGCCAAGACAGGGGGTTCAATTCACCCCTCCACTTT. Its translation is CASSQDRGFNSPLHF.

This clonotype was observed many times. CDR3: CSAPGRNYGYTF. The CDR3 coding sequence is TGCAGTGCCCCTGGCCGGAACTATGGCTACACCTTC. This chain uses TRBV20-1 with TRBJ1-2; unclear D gene. From germline, CDR1 is DFQATT and CDR2 SNEGSKA (reference sequence). V was trimmed by 6 bases and J by 2 bases, leaving 10 bases between them. This CDR3 spans 12 amino acids.

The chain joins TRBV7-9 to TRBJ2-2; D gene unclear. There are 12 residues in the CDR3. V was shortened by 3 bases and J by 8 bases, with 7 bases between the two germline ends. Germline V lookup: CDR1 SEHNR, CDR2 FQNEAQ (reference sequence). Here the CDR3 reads CASSFSAGELFF. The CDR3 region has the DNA TGTGCCAGCAGCTTCTCGGCGGGGGAGCTGTTTTTT.